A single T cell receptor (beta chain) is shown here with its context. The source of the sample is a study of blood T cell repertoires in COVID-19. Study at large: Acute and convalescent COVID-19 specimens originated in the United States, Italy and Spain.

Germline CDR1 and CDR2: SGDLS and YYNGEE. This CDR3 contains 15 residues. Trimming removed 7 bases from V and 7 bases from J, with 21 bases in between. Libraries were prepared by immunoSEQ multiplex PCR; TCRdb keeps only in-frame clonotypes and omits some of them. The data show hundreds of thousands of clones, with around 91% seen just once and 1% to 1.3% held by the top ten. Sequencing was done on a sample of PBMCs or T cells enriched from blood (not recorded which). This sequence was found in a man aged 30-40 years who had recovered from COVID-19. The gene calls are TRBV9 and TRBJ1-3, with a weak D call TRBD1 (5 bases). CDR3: CASGSRASLVNTIYF. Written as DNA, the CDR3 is TGTGCCAGCGGATCCAGGGCTTCCTTGGTGAACACCATATATTTT.